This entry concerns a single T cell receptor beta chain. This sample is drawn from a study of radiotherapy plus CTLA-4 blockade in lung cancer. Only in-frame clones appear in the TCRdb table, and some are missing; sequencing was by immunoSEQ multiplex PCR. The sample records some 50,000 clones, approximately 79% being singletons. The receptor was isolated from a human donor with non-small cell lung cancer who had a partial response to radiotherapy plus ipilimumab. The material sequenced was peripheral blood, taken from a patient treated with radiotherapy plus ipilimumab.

The DNA for the CDR3 is TGTGCCAGCAGCTTGGAGGGGACAGGTCCTCGGCCCCAGCATTTT. This encodes CASSLEGTGPRPQHF. The gene calls are TRBV5-6 and TRBJ1-5, with 8 bases lining up with TRBD1. CDR1 is SGHDT, CDR2 YYEEEE, per germline. V was clipped by 0 bases and J by 9 bases; unmatched bases: 8. The CDR3 contains 15 residues.